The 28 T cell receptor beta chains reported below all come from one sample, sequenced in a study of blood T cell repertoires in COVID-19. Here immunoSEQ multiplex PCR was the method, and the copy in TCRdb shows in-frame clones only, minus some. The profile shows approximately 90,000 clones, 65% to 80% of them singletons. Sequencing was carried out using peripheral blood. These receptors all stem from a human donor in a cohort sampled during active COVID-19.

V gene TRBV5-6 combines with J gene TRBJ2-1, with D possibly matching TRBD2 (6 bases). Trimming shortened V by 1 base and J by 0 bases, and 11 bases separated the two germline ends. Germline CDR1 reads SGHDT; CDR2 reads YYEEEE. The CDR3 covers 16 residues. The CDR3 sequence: CASSLTISGSYNEQFF. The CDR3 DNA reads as TGTGCCAGCAGCTTGACGATTAGCGGCTCCTACAATGAGCAGTTCTTC.

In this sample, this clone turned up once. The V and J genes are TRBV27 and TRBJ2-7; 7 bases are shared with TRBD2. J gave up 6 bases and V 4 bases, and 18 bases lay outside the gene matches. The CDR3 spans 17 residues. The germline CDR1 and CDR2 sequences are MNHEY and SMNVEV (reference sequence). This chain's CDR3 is CASSSPQSGGRKGEQYF. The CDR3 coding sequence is TGTGCCAGCAGTTCCCCGCAATCGGGGGGTCGTAAAGGCGAGCAGTACTTC.

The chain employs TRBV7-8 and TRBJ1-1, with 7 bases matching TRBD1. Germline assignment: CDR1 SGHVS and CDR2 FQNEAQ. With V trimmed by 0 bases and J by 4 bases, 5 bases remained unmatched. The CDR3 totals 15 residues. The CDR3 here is CASSLAGSGGTEAFF. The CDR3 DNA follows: TGTGCCAGCAGCTTAGCCGGTTCAGGGGGCACTGAAGCTTTCTTT.

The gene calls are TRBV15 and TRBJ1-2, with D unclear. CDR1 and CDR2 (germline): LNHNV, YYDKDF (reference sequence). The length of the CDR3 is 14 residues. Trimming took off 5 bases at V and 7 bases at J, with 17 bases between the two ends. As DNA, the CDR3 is TGTGCCACCAGCGCTGGAATTACAGATGGTGGCTACACCTTC. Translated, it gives CATSAGITDGGYTF.

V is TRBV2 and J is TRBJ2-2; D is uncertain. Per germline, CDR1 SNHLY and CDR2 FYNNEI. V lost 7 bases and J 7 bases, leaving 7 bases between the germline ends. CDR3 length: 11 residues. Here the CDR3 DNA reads TGTGCCAGCACCGAGCGCGGGGAGCTGTTTTTT. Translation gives CASTERGELFF. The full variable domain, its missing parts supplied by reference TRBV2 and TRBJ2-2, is EPEVTQTPSHQVTQMGQEVILRCVPISNHLYFYWYRQILGQKVEFLVSFYNNEISEKSEIFDDQFSVERPDGSNFTLKIRSTKLEDSAMYFCASTERGELFFGEGSRLTVL.

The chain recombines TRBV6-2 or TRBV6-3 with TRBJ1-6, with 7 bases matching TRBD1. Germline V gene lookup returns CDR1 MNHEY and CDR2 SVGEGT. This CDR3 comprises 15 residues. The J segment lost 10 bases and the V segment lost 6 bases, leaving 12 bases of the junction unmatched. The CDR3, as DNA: TGTGCCAGCAGCCGGAAACAGGGGCTCATCTCACCCCTCCACTTT. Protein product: CASSRKQGLISPLHF.

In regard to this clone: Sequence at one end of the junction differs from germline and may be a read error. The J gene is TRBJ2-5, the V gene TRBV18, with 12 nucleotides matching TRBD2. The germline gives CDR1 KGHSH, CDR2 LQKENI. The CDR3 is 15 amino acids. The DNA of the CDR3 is TGTGCCAGCTCGCCACGGACTAGCGGGACAGGGACCCAGTACTTC. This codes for CASSPRTSGTGTQYF.

This CDR3 is CATSRGGSLDEQYF. The CDR3 nucleotides read TGTGCCACCAGCAGAGGAGGGTCGCTCGACGAGCAGTACTTC. V is TRBV15 and J is TRBJ2-7, with TRBD2 as a possible D gene (5 bases). The CDR3 length is 14 residues. V gave up 1 base and J gave up 5 bases, with 12 bases separating them. Per germline, CDR1 LNHNV and CDR2 YYDKDF (reference sequence).

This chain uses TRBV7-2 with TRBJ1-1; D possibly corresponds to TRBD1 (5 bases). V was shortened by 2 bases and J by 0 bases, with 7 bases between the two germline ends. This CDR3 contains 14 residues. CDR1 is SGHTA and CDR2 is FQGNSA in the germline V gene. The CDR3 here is CASSLRGMNTEAFF. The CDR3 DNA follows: TGTGCCAGCAGCTTAAGGGGAATGAACACTGAAGCTTTCTTT. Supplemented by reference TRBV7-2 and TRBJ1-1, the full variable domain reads GAGVSQSPSNKVTEKGKDVELRCDPISGHTALYWYRQSLGQGLEFLIYFQGNSAPDKSGLPSDRFSAERTGGSVSTLTIQRTQQEDSAVYLCASSLRGMNTEAFFGQGTRLTVV.

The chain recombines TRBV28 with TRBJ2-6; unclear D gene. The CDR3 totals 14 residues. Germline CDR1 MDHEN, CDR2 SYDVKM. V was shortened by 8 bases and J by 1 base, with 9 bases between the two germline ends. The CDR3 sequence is CASLGPSGANVLTF. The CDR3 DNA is TGTGCCAGCCTCGGTCCTTCTGGGGCCAACGTCCTGACTTTC.

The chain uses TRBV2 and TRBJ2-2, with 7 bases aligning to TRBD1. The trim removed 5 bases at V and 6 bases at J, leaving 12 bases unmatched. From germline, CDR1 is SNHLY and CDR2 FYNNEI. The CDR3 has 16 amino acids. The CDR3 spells CASSKTGSRGAGELFF. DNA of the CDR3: TGTGCCAGCAGTAAGACAGGGTCCAGGGGCGCCGGGGAGCTGTTTTTT.

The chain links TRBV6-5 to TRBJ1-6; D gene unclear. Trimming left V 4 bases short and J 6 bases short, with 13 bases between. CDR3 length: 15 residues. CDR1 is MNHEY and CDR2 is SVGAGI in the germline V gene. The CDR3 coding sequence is TGTGCCAGCAGTTTGTCTGGGAGGGTTAATTCACCCCTCCACTTT. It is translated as CASSLSGRVNSPLHF.

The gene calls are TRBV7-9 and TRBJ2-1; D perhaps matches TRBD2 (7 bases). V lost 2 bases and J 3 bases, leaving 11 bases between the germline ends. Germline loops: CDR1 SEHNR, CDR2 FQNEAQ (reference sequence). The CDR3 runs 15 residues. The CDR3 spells CASSLTGGDYNEQFF. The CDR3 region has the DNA TGTGCCAGCAGCTTAACGGGGGGCGACTACAATGAGCAGTTCTTC. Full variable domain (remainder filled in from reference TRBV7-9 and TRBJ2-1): DTGVSQNPRHKITKRGQNVTFRCDPISEHNRLYWYRQTLGQGPEFLTYFQNEAQLEKSRLLSDRFSAERPKGSFSTLEIQRTEQGDSAMYLCASSLTGGDYNEQFFGPGTRLTVL.

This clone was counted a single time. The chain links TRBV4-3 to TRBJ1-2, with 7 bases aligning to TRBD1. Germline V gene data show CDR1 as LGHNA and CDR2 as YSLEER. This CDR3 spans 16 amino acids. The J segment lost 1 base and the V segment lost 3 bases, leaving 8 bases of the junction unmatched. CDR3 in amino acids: CASSQRRGTDNYGYTF. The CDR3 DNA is TGCGCCAGCAGCCAGCGCCGGGGGACAGATAACTATGGCTACACCTTC.

The CDR3 nucleotides are TGTGCCAGCAGTTACAGCCCAGGGGGGAGAGGCTACACCTTC. Residues: CASSYSPGGRGYTF. The chain recombines TRBV6-7 with TRBJ1-2, with 7 bases aligning to TRBD1. TRBV6-7 is sorted into the ORF group, with uncertain function. Trimming cost V 2 bases and J 8 bases; bases outside gene matches: 8. The CDR3 consists of 14 residues.

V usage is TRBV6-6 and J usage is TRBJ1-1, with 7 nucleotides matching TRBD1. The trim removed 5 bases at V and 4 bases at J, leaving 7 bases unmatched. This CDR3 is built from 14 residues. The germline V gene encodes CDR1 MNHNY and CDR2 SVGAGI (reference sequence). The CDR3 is CASSPGTVGTEAFF. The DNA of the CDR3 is TGTGCCAGCAGTCCGGGGACAGTAGGCACTGAAGCTTTCTTT.

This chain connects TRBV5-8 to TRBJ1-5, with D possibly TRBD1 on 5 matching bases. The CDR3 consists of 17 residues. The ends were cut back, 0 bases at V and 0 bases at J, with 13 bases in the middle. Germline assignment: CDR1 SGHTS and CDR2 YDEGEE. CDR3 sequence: CASSLELSGNSNQPQHF. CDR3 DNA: TGTGCCAGCAGCTTGGAACTCTCAGGGAATAGCAATCAGCCCCAGCATTTT. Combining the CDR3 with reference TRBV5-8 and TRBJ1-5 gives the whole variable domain EAGVTQSPTHLIKTRGQQATLRCSPISGHTSVYWYQQALGLGLQFLLWYDEGEERNRGNFPPRFSGRQFPNYSSELNVNALELEDSALYLCASSLELSGNSNQPQHFGDGTRLSIL.

This chain's CDR3 is CASSLYLLASTDTQYF. The CDR3 nucleotides read TGTGCCAGCAGCTTGTATTTACTCGCGAGCACAGATACGCAGTATTTT. This rearrangement joins TRBV5-4 to TRBJ2-3; no firm D call. Looked up from germline, CDR1 is SGHNT and CDR2 is YYREEE (reference sequence). The CDR3 runs 16 residues. V was shortened by 1 base and J by 0 bases, with 12 bases between the two germline ends.

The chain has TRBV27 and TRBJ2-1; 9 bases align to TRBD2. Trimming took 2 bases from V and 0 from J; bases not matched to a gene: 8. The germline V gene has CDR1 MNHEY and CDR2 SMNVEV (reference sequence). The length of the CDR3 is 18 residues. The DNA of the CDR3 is TGTGCCAGCAGTTTACCCACCAGGCGGGAGGGCTCCTACAATGAGCAGTTCTTC. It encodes CASSLPTRREGSYNEQFF.

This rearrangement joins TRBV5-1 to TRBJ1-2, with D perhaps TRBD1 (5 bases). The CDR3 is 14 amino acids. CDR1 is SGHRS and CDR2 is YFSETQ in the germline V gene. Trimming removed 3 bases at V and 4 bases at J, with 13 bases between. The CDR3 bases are TGCGCCAGCAGCTCGGTACAGGACCCCTATGGCTACACCTTC. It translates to CASSSVQDPYGYTF.

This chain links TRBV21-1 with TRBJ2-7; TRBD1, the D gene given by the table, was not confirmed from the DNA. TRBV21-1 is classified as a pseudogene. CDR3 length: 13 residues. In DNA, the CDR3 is TGTGCCAGCAGCAAAGGCAGGCCCTACGAGCAGTACTTC. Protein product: CASSKGRPYEQYF.

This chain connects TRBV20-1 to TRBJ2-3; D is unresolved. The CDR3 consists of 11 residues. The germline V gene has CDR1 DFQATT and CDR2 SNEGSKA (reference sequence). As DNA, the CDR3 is TGCACCGCTGGCCCCACAGATACGCAGTATTTT. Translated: CTAGPTDTQYF.

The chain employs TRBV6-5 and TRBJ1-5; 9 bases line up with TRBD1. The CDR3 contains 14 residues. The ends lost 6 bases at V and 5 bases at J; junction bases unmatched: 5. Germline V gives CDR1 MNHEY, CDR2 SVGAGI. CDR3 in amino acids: CASSRDRVDQPQHF. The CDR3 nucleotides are TGTGCCAGCAGCCGGGACAGGGTCGATCAGCCCCAGCATTTT.

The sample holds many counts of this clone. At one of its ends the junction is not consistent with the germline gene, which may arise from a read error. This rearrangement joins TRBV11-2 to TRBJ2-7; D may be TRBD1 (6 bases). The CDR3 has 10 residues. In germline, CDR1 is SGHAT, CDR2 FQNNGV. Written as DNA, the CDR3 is TGTGCCAGCAGATTCGGACAGCTTCACTTC. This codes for CASRFGQLHF.

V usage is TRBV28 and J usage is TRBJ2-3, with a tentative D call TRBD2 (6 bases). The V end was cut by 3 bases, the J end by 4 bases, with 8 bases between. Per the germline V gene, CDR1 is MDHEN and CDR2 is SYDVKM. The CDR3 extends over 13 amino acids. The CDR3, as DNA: TGTGCCAGCAGTTTTAGGGAGGCAGATACGCAGTATTTT. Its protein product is CASSFREADTQYF.

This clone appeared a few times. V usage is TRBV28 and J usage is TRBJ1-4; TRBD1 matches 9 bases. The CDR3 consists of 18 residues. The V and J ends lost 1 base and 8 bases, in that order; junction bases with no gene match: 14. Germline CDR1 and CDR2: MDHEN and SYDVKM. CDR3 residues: CASSLSALKDRGREKLFF. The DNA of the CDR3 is TGTGCCAGCAGTTTATCGGCGCTAAAGGACAGGGGTCGCGAAAAACTGTTTTTT.

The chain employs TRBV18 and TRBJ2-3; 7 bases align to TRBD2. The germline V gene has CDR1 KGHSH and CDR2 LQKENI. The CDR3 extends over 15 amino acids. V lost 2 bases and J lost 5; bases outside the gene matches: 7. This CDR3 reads CASSPMAGVGDTQYF. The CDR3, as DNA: TGTGCCAGCTCACCAATGGCGGGAGTAGGAGATACGCAGTATTTT.

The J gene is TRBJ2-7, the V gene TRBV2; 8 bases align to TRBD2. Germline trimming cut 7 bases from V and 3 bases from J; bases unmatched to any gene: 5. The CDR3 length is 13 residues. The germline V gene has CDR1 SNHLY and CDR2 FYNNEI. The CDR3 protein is CASTWGLVYEQYF. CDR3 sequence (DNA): TGTGCCAGCACATGGGGACTAGTCTACGAGCAGTACTTC.